Shown below are 8 T cell receptor beta chains from a single sample sequenced in a study of shared clonotypes between healthy human individuals. Clones were read by immunoSEQ multiplex PCR, and TCRdb kept only the in-frame ones, dropping some. The repertoire has hundreds of thousands of clones, more than 95% of them found once; the top ten carry 0.055% to 0.07%. What was sequenced was naive CD4+ T cells sorted from blood. Documented subset: CD45RA+ positively selected. These receptors all stem from a woman aged 25 to 39 in good health.

The chain employs TRBV29-1 and TRBJ1-1; D is unclear. The V end was cut by 4 bases, the J end by 3 bases, with 9 bases between. Per germline, CDR1 SQVTM and CDR2 ANQGSEA. The CDR3 length is 12 residues. The CDR3 loop reads CSVGDGDTEAFF. CDR3 in DNA: TGCAGCGTTGGAGACGGGGACACTGAAGCTTTCTTT.

J is TRBJ2-7 and V is TRBV7-9; 7 bases map to TRBD1. Germline CDR1 is SEHNR and CDR2 is FQNEAQ (reference sequence). The CDR3 length is 13 residues. The trim removed 6 bases at V and 6 bases at J, leaving 8 bases unmatched. The DNA of the CDR3 is TGTGCCAGCAGACGACAGGGTACTGGCGAGCAGTACTTC. Residues: CASRRQGTGEQYF.

This sequence joins TRBV5-1 and TRBJ1-1; D gene uncertain. The CDR3 runs to 13 residues. The germline CDR1 and CDR2 sequences are SGHRS and YFSETQ. V lost 4 bases, J lost 6 bases, and 13 bases lay in between. The CDR3 protein is CASSLPPNPEAFF. The CDR3 DNA is TGCGCCAGCAGCCTACCGCCCAATCCTGAAGCTTTCTTT.

This chain uses TRBV29-1 with TRBJ1-5; D is perhaps TRBD1 (5 bases). The CDR3 consists of 13 residues. Trimming removed 5 bases at V and 9 bases at J, with 17 bases between. The V gene's germline CDR1 is SQVTM and CDR2 ANQGSEA. CDR3 residues: CSVLVAAGGPQHF. In DNA, the CDR3 is TGCAGCGTTTTGGTGGCAGCCGGGGGGCCCCAGCATTTT. Full variable domain (remainder filled in from reference TRBV29-1 and TRBJ1-5): SAVISQKPSRDICQRGTSLTIQCQVDSQVTMMFWYRQQPGQSLTLIATANQGSEATYESGFVIDKFPISRPNLTFSTLTVSNMSPEDSSIYLCSVLVAAGGPQHFGDGTRLSIL.

This chain uses TRBV29-1 with TRBJ1-1; TRBD1 matches at 8 bases. CDR1 and CDR2 from the germline V gene are SQVTM and ANQGSEA. This CDR3 contains 13 residues. V shed 7 bases and J 4 bases; nucleotides not matched to a gene: 8. In nucleotides, the CDR3 is TGCAGCGCGCACAGGGGGGGCCGCACTGAAGCTTTCTTT. This codes for CSAHRGGRTEAFF.

The rearrangement joins TRBV30 to TRBJ1-1; 9 bases line up with TRBD1. The V and J ends lost 5 bases and 0 bases, in that order; junction bases with no gene match: 1. In germline, CDR1 is GTSNPN, CDR2 SVGIG (reference sequence). The CDR3 loop spans 13 amino acids. CDR3: CAWDRGMNTEAFF. The CDR3 bases are TGTGCCTGGGACAGGGGGATGAACACTGAAGCTTTCTTT.

The rearrangement links TRBV11-2 to TRBJ1-1; TRBD1 aligns across 7 bases. The CDR3 totals 13 residues. V lost 6 bases to trimming and J lost 5 bases; unmatched junction nucleotides: 6. Looked up from germline, CDR1 is SGHAT and CDR2 is FQNNGV. CDR3 residues: CASRLGGRTEAFF. The CDR3 DNA sequence: TGTGCCAGCAGGCTAGGGGGCCGGACTGAAGCTTTCTTT.

This chain uses TRBV4-2 with TRBJ2-5; D is possibly TRBD1 (6 bases). Gene TRBJ2-7 matches the end of the DNA better, so the J call may be wrong. Germline V gives CDR1 LGHNA, CDR2 YNFKEQ. The CDR3 covers 15 residues. CDR3 in amino acids: CASGTSGKSSYEQYF. The CDR3 DNA follows: TGTGCCAGCGGGACATCCGGGAAGAGCTCCTACGAGCAGTACTTC.